This T cell receptor (beta chain) was profiled in a study of blood T cell repertoires in COVID-19. Original processing notes: Estimation of nucleated cell counts was performed using reference gene primer amplification. Some clones are missing from TCRdb's copy, which holds only in-frame ones; the method was immunoSEQ multiplex PCR. That table is the source of V, J and clone size, and D and trimming were worked out from the DNA. The sample includes about 150,000 clones, around 82% of them seen just once. The V end lost 5 bases, the J end lost 0 bases, and 5 bases lay between the germline ends. CDR1 LNHDA and CDR2 SQIVND come from the germline V gene (reference sequence). This CDR3 is 13 amino acids long.

V usage is TRBV19 and J usage is TRBJ1-3; D gene unclear. The source is a human donor in a cohort sampled during active COVID-19. The sample comprised peripheral blood. CDR3 bases: TGTGCCAGTAGTTCAGTCTCTGGAAACACCATATATTTT. Residues: CASSSVSGNTIYF.